One and the same sample provided the 27 T cell receptor beta chains below, sequenced in a study of response to subunit inactivated influenza vaccine. TCRdb re-analysed the RT-PCR reads in MiXCR, keeping a single row per CDR3 protein. The data show about 480,000 distinct CDR3 sequences, 25% seen once. This specimen was CD4+ T cells sorted from PBMCs, taken more than 4 days after vaccination. All receptors derive from a man aged 45-65 years who received an inactivated influenza vaccine.

This clonotype was seen a few times. The rearrangement uses TRBV5-4 and TRBJ1-1, with D uncertain. This CDR3 is built from 14 residues. Germline values: CDR1 SGHNT, CDR2 YYREEE (reference sequence). V lost 4 bases to trimming and J lost 4 bases, with 14 bases between them. The CDR3 bases are TGTGCCAGCAGCCTGGGCCGAGAAGGCACTGAAGCTTTCTTT. Translation: CASSLGREGTEAFF.

The chain uses TRBV2 and TRBJ2-3, with D unresolved. The CDR3 runs to 13 residues. V lost 7 bases and J lost 4, with 12 bases in between. Germline loops: CDR1 SNHLY, CDR2 FYNNEI. CDR3 amino acids: CASTKGMADTQYF. CDR3 DNA sequence: TGTGCCAGCACTAAGGGAATGGCAGATACGCAGTATTTT.

DNA for the CDR3: TGTGCCAGCAGTTTCCTTGACAGGAGGAGAGAGCAGTACTTC. Amino acids: CASSFLDRRREQYF. The chain recombines TRBV28 with TRBJ2-7; possibly TRBD1 for D (6 bases). CDR3 size: 14 residues. V gave up 3 bases and J gave up 7 bases, with 16 bases separating them. CDR1 is MDHEN and CDR2 is SYDVKM in the germline V gene.

The DNA of the CDR3 is TGTGCCAGCACCAACGTCGGAGATACGCAGTATTTT. Its protein is CASTNVGDTQYF. The V call is TRBV6-2 or TRBV6-3, the J call TRBJ2-3; D ambiguous. Germline V gene lookup returns CDR1 MNHEY and CDR2 SVGEGT. Trimming removed 7 bases from V and 5 bases from J, with 10 bases in between. This CDR3 contains 12 residues.

This clonotype was counted between two and nine times. This chain uses TRBV15 with TRBJ2-5, with TRBD1 as a possible D gene (6 bases). V gave up 2 bases and J gave up 4 bases, with 17 bases separating them. This CDR3 has 16 amino acids. CDR1 LNHNV and CDR2 YYDKDF come from the germline V gene (reference sequence). CDR3 nucleotides: TGTGCCACCAGCAGACCCCCGGGACACAAGGGAGAGACCCAGTACTTC. Amino acid sequence: CATSRPPGHKGETQYF. Together with reference TRBV15 and TRBJ2-5, the CDR3 gives the full variable domain: DAMVIQNPRYQVTQFGKPVTLSCSQTLNHNVMYWYQQKSSQAPKLLFHYYDKDFNNEADTPDNFQSRRPNTSFCFLDIRSPGLGDTAMYLCATSRPPGHKGETQYFGPGTRLLVL.

This clonotype was detected a few times. This chain connects TRBV7-2 to TRBJ2-1, with D possibly being TRBD2 (6 bases). The germline gives CDR1 SGHTA, CDR2 FQGNSA. The CDR3 is 16 amino acids. Trimming left V 1 base short and J 3 bases short, with 13 bases between. Here the CDR3 reads CASSLDNRGYYNEQFF. CDR3 in DNA: TGTGCCAGCAGCTTAGATAATCGGGGGTACTACAATGAGCAGTTCTTC.

In its sample, this clonotype was seen once. The J gene is TRBJ1-6, the V gene TRBV20-1, with 8 bases fitting TRBD1. Trimming at V came to 1 base and at J to 9 bases, leaving 5 bases not matched to a gene. The CDR3 runs to 14 residues. Germline V gene data show CDR1 as DFQATT and CDR2 as SNEGSKA (reference sequence). In DNA, the CDR3 is TGCAGTGCTAGAGCGGCAGGGGGCTCTTCACCCCTCCACTTT. Translating it yields CSARAAGGSSPLHF.

The rearrangement uses TRBV20-1 and TRBJ2-3; 9 nucleotides match TRBD1. The CDR3 covers 15 residues. J was trimmed by 3 bases and V by 3 bases; bases with no gene match: 7. Germline V gene data show CDR1 as DFQATT and CDR2 as SNEGSKA (reference sequence). CDR3 sequence (DNA): TGCAGTGCTAGCGCCGTACAGGGGGCGACAGATACGCAGTATTTT. This encodes CSASAVQGATDTQYF.

J is TRBJ2-4 and V is TRBV12-3 or TRBV12-4, with 8 nucleotides matching TRBD2. J gave up 7 bases and V 1 base, and 6 bases lay outside the gene matches. The CDR3 sequence is 15 residues long. The CDR3 nucleotides are TGTGCCAGCAGTTTAGGTCCGGGAGGGCGGAACATTCAGTACTTC. Protein sequence: CASSLGPGGRNIQYF.

The rearrangement uses TRBV4-3 and TRBJ2-1; 11 bases are a match to TRBD2. The CDR3 consists of 18 residues. Germline loops: CDR1 LGHNA, CDR2 YSLEER. V dropped 0 bases and J dropped 1; count of bases not matched to a gene: 5. CDR3 bases: TGCGCCAGCAGCCAAGATCTTAGCGGGGGGGCTTCCTACAATGAGCAGTTCTTC. Protein product: CASSQDLSGGASYNEQFF.

The chain couples TRBV7-6 to TRBJ2-5; D possibly matches TRBD1 or TRBD2 (5 bases each). CDR1 SGHVS and CDR2 FNYEAQ come from the germline V gene. The CDR3 sequence is 13 residues long. The ends were cut back, 5 bases at V and 7 bases at J, with 14 bases in the middle. CDR3: CASSAREFGTQYF. The CDR3 DNA is TGTGCCAGCAGCGCCAGGGAGTTCGGGACCCAGTACTTC.

V usage is TRBV5-6 and J usage is TRBJ2-5, with D possibly TRBD1 on 6 matching bases. The germline gives CDR1 SGHDT, CDR2 YYEEEE. Trimming stripped 3 bases from V and 7 bases from J, with 16 bases between. The length of the CDR3 is 14 residues. The chain's CDR3 is CASSWTRRGGTQYF. For the CDR3, the DNA is TGTGCCAGCAGCTGGACCAGGCGAGGGGGGACCCAGTACTTC.

This clonotype was detected only a few times. The CDR3 coding sequence is TGCAGCGCCCGGGACAGTCAATACGAGCAGTACTTC. It is translated as CSARDSQYEQYF. This chain links TRBV29-1 with TRBJ2-7, with 7 nucleotides matching TRBD1. Trimming took 7 bases from V and 4 from J; bases not matched to a gene: 7. Germline lookup yields CDR1 SQVTM and CDR2 ANQGSEA. This CDR3 comprises 12 residues.

V gene TRBV29-1 combines with J gene TRBJ2-3; weak D call: TRBD1 (6 bases). The CDR3 is made up of 15 amino acids. The V and J ends lost 6 bases and 0 bases respectively, with 16 bases between them. Germline CDR1 and CDR2: SQVTM and ANQGSEA. The CDR3 spells CSVRSGARSTDTQYF. The CDR3 bases are TGCAGCGTACGGTCAGGGGCCCGTAGCACAGATACGCAGTATTTT.

This chain links TRBV5-5 with TRBJ2-7; TRBD1 matches 10 bases. The germline CDR1 and CDR2 sequences are SGHKS and YYEKEE (reference sequence). J was trimmed by 2 bases and V by 5 bases; bases with no gene match: 7. CDR3 length equals 15 residues. CDR3 protein: CASRTSGTGAYEQYF. DNA of the CDR3: TGTGCCAGCAGGACCTCAGGGACAGGGGCCTACGAGCAGTACTTC.

The rearrangement links TRBV6-2 or TRBV6-3 to TRBJ2-1, with 8 bases lining up with TRBD1. Per germline, CDR1 MNHEY and CDR2 SVGEGT. Trimming took 6 bases from V and 7 from J; bases not matched to a gene: 11. This CDR3 is 15 amino acids long. The CDR3 loop is CASSRGQGERNEQFF. The CDR3 DNA sequence: TGTGCCAGCAGCCGTGGACAGGGAGAGCGAAATGAGCAGTTCTTC.

The chain recombines TRBV7-2 with TRBJ2-5; 9 nucleotides align to TRBD2. V gave up 2 bases and J gave up 5 bases; unmatched junction bases: 9. The CDR3 has 16 residues. CDR1 and CDR2 (germline): SGHTA, FQGNSA. Written as DNA, the CDR3 is TGTGCCAGCAGCTTATCTGGCGGGGGGGCCTTTGAGACCCAGTACTTC. Translated, it gives CASSLSGGGAFETQYF.

This clonotype showed up just a few times. This rearrangement joins TRBV28 to TRBJ2-2, with D perhaps being TRBD1 or TRBD2 (6 bases each). The CDR3 totals 15 residues. The germline V gene has CDR1 MDHEN and CDR2 SYDVKM. Trimming cost V 1 base and J 4 bases, with 10 bases left between them. The DNA for the CDR3 is TGTGCCAGCAGTTTATCGGGGGCTGGCACCGGGGAGCTGTTTTTT. Translating gives CASSLSGAGTGELFF.

The chain couples TRBV28 to TRBJ2-1; 9 bases agree with TRBD2. The V gene's germline CDR1 is MDHEN and CDR2 SYDVKM. This CDR3 contains 15 residues. Trimming removed 2 bases from V and 8 bases from J; junction bases left unmatched: 7. This CDR3 reads CASSLQAGGRHEQFF. The CDR3 DNA sequence: TGTGCCAGCAGTTTACAAGCGGGAGGAAGGCATGAGCAGTTCTTC.

This clonotype was counted a few times. The genes are TRBV25-1 and TRBJ2-2, with D maybe TRBD1 (6 bases). V lost 4 bases and J 3 bases, leaving 9 bases between the germline ends. This CDR3 has 14 residues. Germline assignment: CDR1 MGHDK and CDR2 SYGVNS. CDR3 bases: TGTGCCAGCAGTGTAGGGGGTTACACCGGGGAGCTGTTTTTT. Protein: CASSVGGYTGELFF.

This clonotype turned up a few times. The chain employs TRBV5-6 and TRBJ2-1, with D unclear. The CDR3 sequence is 13 residues long. CDR1 and CDR2 (germline): SGHDT, YYEEEE. V lost 0 bases, J lost 10 bases, and 11 bases lay in between. The CDR3 loop reads CASSLAGFGEQFF. CDR3 nucleotide sequence: TGTGCCAGCAGCTTGGCCGGCTTTGGAGAGCAGTTCTTC.

This clonotype was recorded many times. CDR3 DNA: TGTGCCAGCAGTTTACTGGATACGAATGAGCAGTTCTTC. It yields the protein CASSLLDTNEQFF. The V call is TRBV12-3 or TRBV12-4, the J call TRBJ2-1, with D unresolved. V shed 2 bases and J shed 7 bases, with 9 bases lying between them. The CDR3 loop spans 13 amino acids.

This clonotype was detected only once. The CDR3 spells CASSTDRSTDTQYF. CDR3 coding DNA: TGTGCCAGCAGCACCGACAGGAGCACAGATACGCAGTATTTT. V and J are TRBV7-9 and TRBJ2-3; D may be TRBD1 (6 bases). CDR1 and CDR2 (germline): SEHNR, FQNEAQ (reference sequence). V shed 5 bases and J shed 0 bases, with 9 bases lying between them. The CDR3 covers 14 residues.

This clonotype was detected a few times. The genes are TRBV7-9 and TRBJ2-1, with D perhaps TRBD2 (6 bases). Trimming took 5 bases from V and 4 from J, leaving 15 bases between them. The germline CDR1 and CDR2 sequences are SEHNR and FQNEAQ (reference sequence). The CDR3 has 15 residues. CDR3 nucleotides: TGTGCCAGCAGCACACCGGGAGCTGCTTACAATGAGCAGTTCTTC. This gives the protein CASSTPGAAYNEQFF.

The chain links TRBV10-3 to TRBJ2-5; a possible D gene is TRBD1 (6 bases). With 6 bases removed from V and 1 base from J, the gap between germline ends came to 9 bases. CDR3 length equals 13 residues. In germline, CDR1 is ENHRY, CDR2 SYGVKD. The chain's CDR3 is CAISKDSQETQYF. For the CDR3, the DNA is TGTGCCATCAGCAAGGACAGCCAAGAGACCCAGTACTTC.

This chain connects TRBV15 to TRBJ1-1; D might be TRBD1 (5 bases). The V gene lost 0 bases and the J gene lost 0 bases, with 5 bases spanning the gap. Germline V gene sequence: CDR1 LNHNV, CDR2 YYDKDF (reference sequence). The CDR3 is 14 amino acids. The chain's CDR3 is CATSRDRVNTEAFF. CDR3 DNA sequence: TGTGCCACCAGCAGAGACAGGGTGAACACTGAAGCTTTCTTT.

The table lists this clonotype with a few counts. The rearrangement uses TRBV19 and TRBJ2-1; weak D call: TRBD1 (6 bases). Germline CDR1 reads LNHDA; CDR2 reads SQIVND (reference sequence). V was pared by 2 bases and J by 6 bases, with 8 bases between. The length of the CDR3 is 13 residues. Here the CDR3 DNA reads TGTGCCAGTAGTATAATAGGGGGCAATGAGCAGTTCTTC. This codes for CASSIIGGNEQFF.